The present TCR beta chain was sequenced within a study of T-cell memory formation after mild COVID-19. Study-level points and caveats: Clones that shrank (day 15 to 85) were balanced CD4/CD8, whereas later expanders leaned CD4+. Researchers report contracting CD4+ clones mostly in CM and EM, with CD8+ clones in EMRA. Memory cells collected pre-infection included some clones that later responded, suggesting cross-reactive memory joined.

Per germline, CDR1 LGHDT and CDR2 YNNKEL (reference sequence). This CDR3 has 14 residues. Trimming left V 2 bases short and J 2 bases short, with 10 bases between. The TCR alpha and TCR beta cDNA libraries, bearing sample barcodes and UMIs, were generated by 5'RACE using constant-segment primers. TCRdb reprocessed the 5' RACE reads with MiXCR, giving one entry per CDR3 protein. This sample has about 470,000 distinct CDR3 sequences, with 18% found just once. This clonotype has more than one count but fewer than ten. Its cognate antigen is unknown. The chain couples TRBV3-1 to TRBJ2-7, with D possibly being TRBD1 (6 bases). The sequenced sample consisted of PBMCs or a T cell subset sorted from them (not recorded which). This clonotype was obtained from an adult woman who had mild COVID-19 (a few samples of this study predate the infection). Cell type and time point are not known. For the CDR3, the DNA is TGTGCCAGCAGCCAATGGGACAAGCCCTACGAGCAGTACTTC. The encoded protein is CASSQWDKPYEQYF.